The 5 T cell receptor beta chains given below trace back to one sample, sequenced in a study of blood T cell repertoires in COVID-19. Assay used: immunoSEQ multiplex PCR; TCRdb lists only in-frame clones, some missing. The sample includes 380,000 or so clones, 81% of them seen just once. Input material: peripheral blood. Source of these receptors: a human donor with acute or convalescent COVID-19. The donor label of this sample is uncertain.

The chain joins TRBV28 to TRBJ2-1, with TRBD2 matching 13 bases. CDR1 and CDR2 (germline): MDHEN, SYDVKM. V was clipped by 7 bases and J by 7 bases; unmatched bases: 13. This CDR3 spans 17 amino acids. The CDR3 is CASNPRAGTSGNNEQFF. The CDR3 DNA is TGTGCCAGCAATCCACGAGCCGGGACTAGCGGGAATAATGAGCAGTTCTTC.

This clone occurred many times. This chain links TRBV7-9 with TRBJ1-2, with D uncertain. V was pared by 3 bases and J by 4 bases, with 12 bases between. Germline V gene sequence: CDR1 SEHNR, CDR2 FQNEAQ (reference sequence). This CDR3 contains 14 residues. This CDR3 reads CASSFPESGYGYTF. CDR3 bases: TGTGCCAGCAGCTTTCCGGAGTCGGGCTATGGCTACACCTTC.

The chain combines TRBV14 with TRBJ1-2; D remains ambiguous. This CDR3 has 14 amino acids. CDR1 and CDR2 (germline): SGHDN, FVKESK. The V end was cut by 1 base, the J end by 8 bases, with 14 bases between. CDR3 amino acids: CASSQALNLGGYTF. The DNA of the CDR3 is TGTGCCAGCAGCCAAGCTTTGAACCTCGGGGGCTACACCTTC.

The chain recombines TRBV24-1 with TRBJ1-2; possible D gene TRBD1, 6 bases. This CDR3 comprises 15 residues. Deletions cut 4 bases from V and 8 bases from J, with 19 bases between. From germline, CDR1 is KGHDR and CDR2 SFDVKD. DNA for the CDR3: TGTGCCACCAGTGACTTTGGGGGACACCCTGGGGGCTACACCTTC. The encoded protein is CATSDFGGHPGGYTF.

The chain combines TRBV6-4 with TRBJ1-2; the D is unclear. Germline V CDR1 and CDR2: MRHNA, SNTAGT. The CDR3 has 16 residues. The ends were cut back, 8 bases at V and 4 bases at J, with 23 bases in the middle. The CDR3: CASLPEARTGSYGYTF. The CDR3, as DNA: TGTGCCAGCCTCCCCGAGGCGAGGACGGGGAGCTATGGCTACACCTTC.